A selection of T cell receptor beta chains follows, all from one sample in a study of Ad26.COV2.S vaccination and SARS-CoV-2 variants. Assay: immunoSEQ multiplex PCR; the TCRdb copy retains only in-frame clones and omits some. The sample lists 510,000 or so clones, 70% to 90% seen once, with 9.5% to 15% in the top ten. Sequencing used peripheral blood, obtained in a trial of Ad26.COV2.S vaccine versus placebo. Receptors originate from a person aged 18 to 65 who received the Ad26.COV2.S COVID-19 vaccine or a placebo. The conserved cysteine and the conserved F or W are not part of the CDR3 here.

14,TRBJ1-2,TRBV3-1/TRBV3-2,ASSSRGGSLNYGYT
12,TRBJ2-1,TRBV6-6,ASSLTRLVFEQF
10,TRBJ1-3,TRBV5-6,ASSLSENTIY
14,TRBJ2-5,TRBV3-1/TRBV3-2,ASSQGSGGVQETQY
14,TRBJ2-1,TRBV27,ASSDSWGESHNEQF
11,TRBJ2-1,TRBV7-9,ASSYTGYNEQF
14,TRBJ1-1,TRBV6-2/TRBV6-3,ASSPSGTGGVGEAF
12,TRBJ2-1,TRBV9,ASSVSGQNNEQF
11,TRBJ2-1,TRBV7-9,ASQRVLLGEQF
11,TRBJ2-1,TRBV30,AWSILDFGRQF
13,TRBJ2-1,TRBV29-1,SVGTGQGVIHEQF
10,TRBJ1-1,TRBV7-9,ASSFLNTEAF
12,TRBJ1-2,TRBV28,ASRLSGPPYGYT
10,TRBJ2-5,TRBV12-3/TRBV12-4,ASSGSKETQY
13,TRBJ1-5,TRBV28,ASSPGTGADQPQH
10,TRBJ2-5,TRBV7-9,ASSLGTLWGY
15,TRBJ2-6,TRBV28,ATSPQVWDSGANVLT
14,TRBJ2-3,TRBV9,ASSPRLAGRSDTQY
10,TRBJ2-7,TRBV6-5,ASSLQGYEQY
11,TRBJ2-7,TRBV28,ASKEGPVREQY
16,TRBJ2-7,TRBV11-2,ASSPRMSVRTSLNEQY
13,TRBJ2-6,TRBV14,ASSRRISGANVLT
11,TRBJ2-1,TRBV1,RWTGWSYNEQF
7,TRBJ1-4,TRBV5-3,VRTGVMF
12,TRBJ1-2,TRBV5-6,ASSSPGQGSGYT